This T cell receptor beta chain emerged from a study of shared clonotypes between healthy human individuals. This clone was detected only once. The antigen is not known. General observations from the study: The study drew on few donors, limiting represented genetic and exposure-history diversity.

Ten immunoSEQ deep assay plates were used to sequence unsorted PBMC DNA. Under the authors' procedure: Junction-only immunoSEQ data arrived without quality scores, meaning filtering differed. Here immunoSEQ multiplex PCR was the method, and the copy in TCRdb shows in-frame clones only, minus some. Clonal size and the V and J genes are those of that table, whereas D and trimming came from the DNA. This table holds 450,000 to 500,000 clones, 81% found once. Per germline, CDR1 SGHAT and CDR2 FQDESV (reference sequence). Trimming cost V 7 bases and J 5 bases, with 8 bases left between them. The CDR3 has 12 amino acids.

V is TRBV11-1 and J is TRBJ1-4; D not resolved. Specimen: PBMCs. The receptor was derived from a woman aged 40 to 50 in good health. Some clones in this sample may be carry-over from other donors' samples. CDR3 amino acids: CASMDGNEKLFF. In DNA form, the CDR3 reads TGTGCCAGCATGGACGGCAATGAAAAACTGTTTTTT.